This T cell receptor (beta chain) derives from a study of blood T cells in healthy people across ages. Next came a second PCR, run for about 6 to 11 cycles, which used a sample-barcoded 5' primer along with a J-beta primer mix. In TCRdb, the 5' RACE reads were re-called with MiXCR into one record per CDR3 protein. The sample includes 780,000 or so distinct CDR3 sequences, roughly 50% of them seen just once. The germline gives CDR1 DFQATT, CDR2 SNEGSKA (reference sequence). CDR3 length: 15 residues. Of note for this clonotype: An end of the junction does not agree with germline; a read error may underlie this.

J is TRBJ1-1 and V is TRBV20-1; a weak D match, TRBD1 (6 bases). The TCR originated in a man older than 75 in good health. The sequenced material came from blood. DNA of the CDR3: TGTAGTGCTAGAGATCAGACAGGCCGGGGCACTGAAGCTTTCTTT. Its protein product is CSARDQTGRGTEAFF.